This T cell receptor (beta chain) was sequenced for a study of PD-1 blockade in classical Hodgkin lymphoma. Study-level findings and limits: Reports indicated that newly diagnosed patients had lower baseline TCR diversity than healthy donors did.

Comments on this clone: Its specificity is unknown.

This table comes from immunoSEQ multiplex PCR, and its TCRdb copy is limited to in-frame clones, with some not included. In the table there are about 75,000 clones, just over 90% of which are singletons. Germline V gives CDR1 SGHTA, CDR2 FQGNSA. After removal of 4 bases from V and 1 base from J, the junction contained 4 bases not matched to a gene. The CDR3 covers 15 residues. There was relapse after autologous stem cell transplantation in every patient, and there was variation in brentuximab vedotin exposure. Patients had relapsed/refractory classical Hodgkin lymphoma with complete response, partial response or progressive disease as best response.

The sample here was peripheral blood mononuclear cells (PBMCs), taken at baseline. J is TRBJ2-7 and V is TRBV7-2, with 10 nucleotides matching TRBD2. The receptor was isolated from a human donor with classical Hodgkin lymphoma. The CDR3 region is CASSSSGGASYEQYF. CDR3 bases: TGTGCCAGCAGCTCAAGCGGGGGGGCGTCCTACGAGCAGTACTTC.